These 27 T cell receptor beta chains share one sample of origin, sequenced in a study of sequential checkpoint blockade in melanoma. Produced via immunoSEQ multiplex PCR; TCRdb's table is partial and in-frame only. The profile shows around 12,000 clones, roughly four fifths of them singletons. Treatment denoted: randomized to nivolumab then ipilimumab (arm A) or the reverse (arm B). This sample comprised CD8+ T cells sorted from blood (inferred from file names), obtained from a patient given nivolumab and ipilimumab in sequence. Every receptor here comes from a human donor with melanoma.

This clone has just a few counts. The V and J genes are TRBV11-2 and TRBJ2-6, with 8 nucleotides matching TRBD2. This CDR3 is 16 amino acids long. The V segment lost 1 base and the J segment 2 bases; nucleotides outside the gene matches: 1. Germline CDR1 reads SGHAT; CDR2 reads FQNNGV. The CDR3 reads CASSLAGGAGANVLTF. CDR3 coding DNA: TGTGCCAGCAGCTTAGCGGGAGGGGCTGGGGCCAACGTCCTGACTTTC.

This clone was counted a few times. The chain uses TRBV2 and TRBJ1-2; D not certain. V lost 6 bases, J lost 0 bases, and 11 bases lay in between. The CDR3 contains 14 residues. Germline loops: CDR1 SNHLY, CDR2 FYNNEI. The CDR3 coding sequence is TGTGCCAGCAGGAACGGAGGGACTAACTATGGCTACACCTTC. It specifies CASRNGGTNYGYTF.

This chain joins TRBV21-1 and TRBJ2-5; the table gives TRBD1 as D, unverified against the DNA. TRBV21-1 is marked as a pseudogene. CDR3 size: 14 residues. CDR3: CAIPRRDRGETQYF. The CDR3 nucleotides are TGTGCCATCCCTCGGCGGGACAGGGGAGAGACCCAGTACTTC.

V gene TRBV25-1 combines with J gene TRBJ2-5; 7 positions match TRBD2. Germline V CDR1 and CDR2: MGHDK, SYGVNS. This CDR3 comprises 15 residues. The V segment lost 1 base and the J segment 4 bases; nucleotides outside the gene matches: 6. CDR3 nucleotides: TGTGCCAGCAGTGAATTTCAGGGAGGGAGAGAGACCCAGTACTTC. Encoded protein: CASSEFQGGRETQYF. Complete variable domain (other parts from reference TRBV25-1 and TRBJ2-5): EADIYQTPRYLVIGTGKKITLECSQTMGHDKMYWYQQDPGMELHLIHYSYGVNSTEKGDLSSESTVSRIRTEHFPLTLESARPSHTSQYLCASSEFQGGRETQYFGPGTRLLVL.

The gene calls are TRBV5-1 and TRBJ2-2; D uncertain. The germline CDR1 and CDR2 sequences are SGHRS and YFSETQ. This CDR3 has 15 amino acids. The ends were cut back, 4 bases at V and 5 bases at J, with 15 bases in the middle. The CDR3 nucleotides read TGCGCCAGCAGCGCTGGCCCGGGTGGGACCGGGGAGCTGTTTTTT. This translates into CASSAGPGGTGELFF.

The chain has TRBV6-1 and TRBJ1-1; possibly TRBD1 for D (6 bases). V lost 4 bases to trimming and J lost 3 bases, with 12 bases between them. Per germline, CDR1 MNHNS and CDR2 SASEGT. The CDR3 runs 14 residues. The CDR3 DNA reads TGTGCCAGCAGTGGGGGGGGCGCGTACACTGAAGCTTTCTTT. This codes for CASSGGGAYTEAFF.

This clone was counted only a few times. This chain uses TRBV19 with TRBJ1-2; D perhaps matches TRBD1 (5 bases). The V end was cut by 5 bases, the J end by 3 bases, with 16 bases between. Germline V gene sequence: CDR1 LNHDA, CDR2 SQIVND (reference sequence). The CDR3 covers 15 residues. The chain's CDR3 is CASSHMGPADYGYTF. The CDR3 DNA is TGTGCCAGTAGTCATATGGGGCCGGCGGACTATGGCTACACCTTC.

The chain combines TRBV11-2 with TRBJ1-5; 7 bases are shared with TRBD1. Losses at the gene ends were 3 bases for V and 0 bases for J; bases not matched to a gene: 2. The germline V gene encodes CDR1 SGHAT and CDR2 FQNNGV. This CDR3 region has 15 residues. The CDR3 here is CASSLGQSSNQPQHF. As DNA, the CDR3 is TGTGCCAGCAGCTTGGGACAGAGTAGCAATCAGCCCCAGCATTTT.

The V gene is TRBV4-1, the J gene TRBJ2-5; 9 bases align to TRBD1. The length of the CDR3 is 16 residues. Per germline, CDR1 MGHRA and CDR2 YSYEKL. V lost 1 base and J lost 2; bases outside the gene matches: 5. In DNA, the CDR3 is TGCGCCAGCAGCCAAGTGGGGACAGGGCCGCAAGAGACCCAGTACTTC. This sequence encodes CASSQVGTGPQETQYF.

This chain links TRBV28 with TRBJ2-5, with D possibly TRBD1 on 6 matching bases. Trimming stripped 7 bases from V and 2 bases from J, with 11 bases between. CDR3 length equals 13 residues. Looked up from germline, CDR1 is MDHEN and CDR2 is SYDVKM. CDR3 in amino acids: CASNQGLQETQYF. The DNA for the CDR3 is TGTGCCAGCAACCAGGGGTTACAAGAGACCCAGTACTTC. The entire variable domain, with the rest obtained from reference TRBV28 and TRBJ2-5, is as follows: DVKVTQSSRYLVKRTGEKVFLECVQDMDHENMFWYRQDPGLGLRLIYFSYDVKMKEKGDIPEGYSVSREKKERFSLILESASTNQTSMYLCASNQGLQETQYFGPGTRLLVL.

V usage is TRBV6-5 and J usage is TRBJ2-7; weak D call: TRBD1 (6 bases). The CDR3 length is 14 residues. Trimming took 4 bases from V and 7 from J, leaving 17 bases between them. Germline V gene data show CDR1 as MNHEY and CDR2 as SVGAGI. The CDR3 sequence: CASSSDRSLEEQYF. In DNA, the CDR3 is TGTGCCAGCAGTTCAGACAGGTCCCTTGAGGAGCAGTACTTC.

The table lists this clone with a few counts. The V gene is TRBV6-6, the J gene TRBJ2-1; D is perhaps TRBD2 (6 bases). V lost 5 bases and J 0 bases, leaving 11 bases between the germline ends. CDR3 length: 15 residues. The germline V gene encodes CDR1 MNHNY and CDR2 SVGAGI (reference sequence). CDR3 in amino acids: CASSVDGSSYNEQFF. The DNA of the CDR3 is TGTGCCAGCAGTGTCGACGGGAGCTCCTACAATGAGCAGTTCTTC.

With respect to this clone: Other nucleotide sequences in the sample specify the same CDR3. The chain links TRBV5-6 to TRBJ2-1, with 13 bases that match TRBD2. The V segment lost 0 bases and the J segment 4 bases; nucleotides outside the gene matches: 1. CDR3 length: 16 residues. From germline, CDR1 is SGHDT and CDR2 YYEEEE. This chain's CDR3 is CASSLGLAGGYNEQFF. The CDR3, as DNA: TGTGCCAGCAGCTTGGGACTAGCGGGAGGTTACAATGAGCAGTTCTTC.

The chain links TRBV9 to TRBJ2-7; 10 nucleotides match TRBD1. CDR1 is SGDLS, CDR2 YYNGEE, per germline. This CDR3 spans 14 amino acids. V dropped 4 bases and J dropped 3; count of bases not matched to a gene: 4. The CDR3 is CASSHGQGDYEQYF. The DNA of the CDR3 is TGTGCCAGCAGCCACGGACAGGGGGACTACGAGCAGTACTTC. Full variable domain (outside the CDR3, taken from reference TRBV9 and TRBJ2-7): DSGVTQTPKHLITATGQRVTLRCSPRSGDLSVYWYQQSLDQGLQFLIQYYNGEERAKGNILERFSAQQFPDLHSELNLSSLELGDSALYFCASSHGQGDYEQYFGPGTRLTVT.

The gene calls are TRBV28 and TRBJ2-5; D is uncertain. In germline, CDR1 is MDHEN, CDR2 SYDVKM. This CDR3 is built from 11 residues. V was shortened by 5 bases and J by 9 bases, with 10 bases between the two germline ends. CDR3 amino acids: CASSHKTAQYF. The DNA of the CDR3 is TGTGCCAGCAGTCATAAAACTGCCCAGTACTTC.

This sequence joins TRBV2 and TRBJ1-5; D is unclear. CDR1 and CDR2 from the germline V gene are SNHLY and FYNNEI. The V end was cut by 4 bases, the J end by 0 bases, with 7 bases between. This CDR3 is built from 14 residues. The CDR3 is CASSGRNSNQPQHF. CDR3 in DNA: TGTGCCAGCAGTGGGCGGAATAGCAATCAGCCCCAGCATTTT.

There are a few counts of this clone. The J gene is TRBJ2-1, the V gene TRBV5-6, with D maybe TRBD1 (6 bases). Germline V lookup: CDR1 SGHDT, CDR2 YYEEEE. The CDR3 runs to 15 residues. The ends were cut back, 2 bases at V and 0 bases at J, with 9 bases in the middle. In DNA form, the CDR3 reads TGTGCCAGCAGCTTAGGACAGAGCTCCTACAATGAGCAGTTCTTC. Translation gives CASSLGQSSYNEQFF. Together with reference TRBV5-6 and TRBJ2-1, the CDR3 gives the full variable domain: DAGVTQSPTHLIKTRGQQVTLRCSPKSGHDTVSWYQQALGQGPQFIFQYYEEEERQRGNFPDRFSGHQFPNYSSELNVNALLLGDSALYLCASSLGQSSYNEQFFGPGTRLTVL.

The CDR3 bases are TGTGCCACCAGCAGTACCGGGACTAGCGGGTTGGGCGATACGCAGTATTTT. It specifies CATSSTGTSGLGDTQYF. The gene calls are TRBV15 and TRBJ2-3; TRBD2 agrees at 12 bases. Trimming cost V 3 bases and J 6 bases; bases outside gene matches: 10. The CDR3 has 17 amino acids. The germline gives CDR1 LNHNV, CDR2 YYDKDF (reference sequence).

This clone was found once. The chain employs TRBV15 and TRBJ2-3; D gene uncertain. The CDR3 covers 13 residues. The V end lost 5 bases, the J end lost 0 bases, and 6 bases lay between the germline ends. Germline lookup yields CDR1 LNHNV and CDR2 YYDKDF (reference sequence). The CDR3 region is CATSLDSTDTQYF. DNA of the CDR3: TGTGCCACCAGCCTAGACAGCACAGATACGCAGTATTTT.

This clone turned up a few times. Written as DNA, the CDR3 is TGTTCACCAGCCGGCAGCCCTAGGCAGAATAATTCACCCCTCCACTTT. Amino acids: CSPAGSPRQNNSPLHF. The genes are TRBV21-1 and TRBJ1-6. TRBV21-1 counts as a pseudogene. The CDR3 spans 16 residues.

This clone has just a few counts. The chain is built from TRBV6-4 and TRBJ1-5; no reliable D call. This CDR3 contains 13 residues. Germline-derived CDR1 and CDR2 are MRHNA and SNTAGT. V lost 3 bases and J lost 3, with 6 bases in between. CDR3 bases: TGTGCCAGCAGTGAGGCGGCCAATCAGCCCCAGCATTTT. It specifies CASSEAANQPQHF.

This clone was seen a few times. The rearrangement uses TRBV6-5 and TRBJ2-7; 9 positions agree with TRBD1. CDR3 length: 13 residues. Germline CDR1 reads MNHEY; CDR2 reads SVGAGI. The J segment lost 3 bases and the V segment lost 8 bases, leaving 5 bases of the junction unmatched. The CDR3 nucleotides read TGTGCCAGCGGAACGGACAGGGGCTACGAGCAGTACTTC. Translated, it gives CASGTDRGYEQYF.

The J gene is TRBJ1-1, the V gene TRBV7-9; D not resolved. CDR3 length: 15 residues. V was shortened by 6 bases and J by 2 bases, with 16 bases between the two germline ends. The germline gives CDR1 SEHNR, CDR2 FQNEAQ (reference sequence). CDR3 region: CASSSPGISNTEAFF. The CDR3 DNA is TGTGCCAGCAGTTCACCCGGGATCTCAAACACTGAAGCTTTCTTT.

This clone has just a few counts. The chain combines TRBV27 with TRBJ2-3; possibly TRBD1 for D (6 bases). CDR3 length: 16 residues. CDR1 and CDR2 (germline): MNHEY, SMNVEV (reference sequence). The ends were cut back, 5 bases at V and 1 base at J, with 16 bases in the middle. CDR3 region: CASSILQGEGTDTQYF. For the CDR3, the DNA is TGTGCCAGCAGTATCCTACAGGGTGAGGGCACAGATACGCAGTATTTT.

This clone showed up just a few times. This chain uses TRBV10-2 with TRBJ1-4; maybe TRBD1 (5 bases). Germline V gene lookup returns CDR1 WSHSY and CDR2 SAAADI. Between the trimmed V and J ends, which lost 7 bases and 4 bases, there was a span of 13 bases. CDR3 size: 14 residues. The CDR3 loop is CASTSGGVNEKLFF. The CDR3 nucleotides are TGCGCCAGCACCTCGGGAGGGGTTAATGAAAAACTGTTTTTT.

The chain recombines TRBV27 with TRBJ1-1; the match to TRBD1 covers 7 bases. Germline V lookup: CDR1 MNHEY, CDR2 SMNVEV (reference sequence). The V and J ends lost 5 bases and 5 bases, in that order; junction bases with no gene match: 5. This CDR3 is built from 13 residues. The CDR3 DNA sequence: TGTGCCAGCAGTAAAATCAGGGGGACTGAAGCTTTCTTT. This gives the protein CASSKIRGTEAFF.

This chain joins TRBV5-1 and TRBJ2-1; 11 nucleotides agree with TRBD2. CDR3 length equals 15 residues. V dropped 1 base and J dropped 7; count of bases not matched to a gene: 4. Germline V lookup: CDR1 SGHRS, CDR2 YFSETQ. Here the CDR3 DNA reads TGCGCCAGCAGCTTGAGCACTAGCGGGAGTAATGAGCAGTTCTTC. This sequence encodes CASSLSTSGSNEQFF.